This T cell receptor beta chain was sequenced during a study of identical twins' blood T cells. This clonotype has just a few counts. The antigen remains undetermined. Findings and caveats of the study: Abundant TCRbeta CDR3s overlapped more between twins than with unrelated donors. Twin similarity might stem from environmental factors, not only genetics.

Germline V gene data show CDR1 as DFQATT and CDR2 as SNEGSKA (reference sequence). This CDR3 comprises 14 residues. The V and J ends lost 5 bases and 4 bases, in that order; junction bases with no gene match: 6. TCRdb fed the 5' RACE reads into MiXCR, producing one record per CDR3 protein. Of 400,000 or so distinct CDR3 sequences in the sample, over 25% were seen once. The sequencing sample was made of PBMCs. This clonotype was obtained from a woman between 18 and 49 years old in good health. This chain uses TRBV20-1 with TRBJ2-1; TRBD2 aligns across 9 bases. CDR3 sequence: CSAQRGEMYNEQFF. The CDR3 DNA sequence: TGCAGTGCTCAGCGGGGGGAAATGTACAATGAGCAGTTCTTC.